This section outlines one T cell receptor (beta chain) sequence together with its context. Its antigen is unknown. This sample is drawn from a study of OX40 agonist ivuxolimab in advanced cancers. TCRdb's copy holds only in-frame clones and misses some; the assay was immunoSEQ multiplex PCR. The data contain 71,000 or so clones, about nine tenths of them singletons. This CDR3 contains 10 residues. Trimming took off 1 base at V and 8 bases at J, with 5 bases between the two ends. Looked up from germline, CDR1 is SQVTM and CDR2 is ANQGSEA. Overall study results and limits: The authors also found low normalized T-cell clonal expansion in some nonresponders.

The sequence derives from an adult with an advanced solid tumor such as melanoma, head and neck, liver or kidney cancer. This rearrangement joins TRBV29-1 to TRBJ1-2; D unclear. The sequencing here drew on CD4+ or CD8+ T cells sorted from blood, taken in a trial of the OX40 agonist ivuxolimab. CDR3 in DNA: TGCAGCGTTGAAGTGGAGGGCTACACCTTC. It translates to CSVEVEGYTF.